One sample yielded the 9 T cell receptor beta chains listed below, sequenced in a study of shared clonotypes between healthy human individuals. Method: immunoSEQ multiplex PCR; TCRdb's copy keeps in-frame clones and lacks some. Among about 2.4 million clones listed, about 92% were seen once. The material sequenced was naive CD4+ T cells sorted from blood. Subset noted: CD45RA+ positively selected. The receptors come from a man younger than 35 in good health.

The rearrangement joins TRBV7-2 to TRBJ2-3; tentatively, D is TRBD1 or TRBD2 (5 bases each). The ends were cut back, 5 bases at V and 2 bases at J, with 11 bases in the middle. Germline-derived CDR1 and CDR2 are SGHTA and FQGNSA. CDR3 length: 14 residues. The CDR3 DNA reads TGTGCCAGCAGCCCCGGGGCGATCACAGATACGCAGTATTTT. This encodes CASSPGAITDTQYF. Filled out from reference TRBV7-2 and TRBJ2-3, the complete variable domain reads GAGVSQSPSNKVTEKGKDVELRCDPISGHTALYWYRQSLGQGLEFLIYFQGNSAPDKSGLPSDRFSAERTGGSVSTLTIQRTQQEDSAVYLCASSPGAITDTQYFGPGTRLTVL.

With respect to this clone: Other DNA variants within this sample encode the same CDR3. The J gene is TRBJ2-5, the V gene TRBV28; D not certain. The CDR3 contains 11 residues. Trimming removed 2 bases from V and 5 bases from J, with 3 bases in between. Per the germline V gene, CDR1 is MDHEN and CDR2 is SYDVKM. This CDR3 is CASSLGETQYF. The CDR3 DNA follows: TGTGCCAGCAGTTTAGGTGAGACCCAGTACTTC.

This sequence joins TRBV4-3 and TRBJ2-1, with D possibly TRBD2 on 6 matching bases. Germline V CDR1 and CDR2: LGHNA, YSLEER. V was pared by 5 bases and J by 2 bases, with 10 bases between. The CDR3 runs 14 residues. CDR3 sequence (DNA): TGCGCCAGCAGCGTTAGCGGAACCTACAATGAGCAGTTCTTC. Its protein product is CASSVSGTYNEQFF.

On this clone: Other DNA variants within this sample encode the same CDR3. The chain links TRBV7-9 to TRBJ2-2; D is possibly TRBD1 (5 bases). The CDR3 runs 13 residues. Germline CDR1 SEHNR, CDR2 FQNEAQ (reference sequence). The germline V and J ends were trimmed by 4 bases and 4 bases, with 7 bases remaining between them. The CDR3 DNA sequence: TGTGCCAGCAGCTCAGGGTTCACCGGGGAGCTGTTTTTT. Its protein is CASSSGFTGELFF.

This clone was counted a single time. The chain links TRBV6-1 to TRBJ2-7; a weak D match, TRBD2 (6 bases). The germline V gene encodes CDR1 MNHNS and CDR2 SASEGT. V lost 8 bases and J lost 3, with 17 bases in between. The CDR3 consists of 14 residues. CDR3 in DNA: TGTGCCAGCGCCAAAACCCGGGAGAGCTACGAGCAGTACTTC. This encodes CASAKTRESYEQYF.

V gene TRBV11-2 combines with J gene TRBJ1-1, with D unresolved. Trimming took 2 bases from V and 4 from J, leaving 8 bases between them. CDR1 is SGHAT, CDR2 FQNNGV, per germline. This CDR3 has 13 residues. CDR3 in DNA: TGTGCCAGCAGCTTATGGGGTGCCACTGAAGCTTTCTTT. Translating gives CASSLWGATEAFF.

This clone was detected only a few times. J is TRBJ1-2 and V is TRBV30; D is ambiguous. Between the trimmed V and J ends, which lost 4 bases and 5 bases, there was a span of 11 bases. CDR1 and CDR2 from the germline V gene are GTSNPN and SVGIG (reference sequence). There are 12 residues in the CDR3. CDR3 nucleotide sequence: TGTGCCTGGACAGGTCCGTTTTATGGCTACACCTTC. Protein: CAWTGPFYGYTF.

V usage is TRBV10-3 and J usage is TRBJ2-5; D may be TRBD2 (5 bases). V lost 2 bases and J 1 base, leaving 8 bases between the germline ends. This CDR3 spans 14 amino acids. Germline CDR1 reads ENHRY; CDR2 reads SYGVKD. The CDR3 loop reads CAISEEGFQETQYF. The CDR3 DNA sequence: TGTGCCATCAGTGAGGAGGGTTTCCAAGAGACCCAGTACTTC.

The V and J genes are TRBV6-5 and TRBJ2-2; 7 bases fit TRBD1. The CDR3 sequence is 15 residues long. CDR1 and CDR2 from the germline V gene are MNHEY and SVGAGI. With V trimmed by 6 bases and J by 4 bases, 8 bases remained unmatched. The CDR3 bases are TGTGCCAGCAGGACCGAGGGACAGTTCACCGGGGAGCTGTTTTTT. This codes for CASRTEGQFTGELFF.